These 11 T cell receptor beta chains originate from one sample sequenced in a study of blood T cell repertoires in COVID-19 (TCRdb year 2020). Receptor amplification or capture employed the immunoSEQ multiplex PCR assay. The clones in this table, taken by TCRdb from immuneACCESS, are in-frame only. Not every clone is retained; where verified, under half of the shortfall comes from an unresolved V gene, and the cause of the rest is unknown. The sample table contains 100,000 to 150,000 clones; only one count was recorded for about four fifths of them. Of the sample, about an eighth falls within the top ten clones. Sequenced input: peripheral blood. Receptors were obtained from a woman aged 25 to 39 who had recovered from COVID-19.

This clone came up once. The V and J genes are TRBV10-3 and TRBJ1-5; D remains unclear. Germline V gene sequence: CDR1 ENHRY, CDR2 SYGVKD. There are 16 residues in the CDR3. V was pared by 2 bases and J by 9 bases, with 20 bases between. CDR3: CAISETPGDDHRPQHF. DNA of the CDR3: TGTGCCATCAGTGAGACCCCGGGAGACGACCATAGGCCCCAGCATTTT.

Written as DNA, the CDR3 is TGTGCCAGCAGCCAACGGCTGGGGAGCTCCTATAATTCACCCCTCCACTTT. Amino acid sequence: CASSQRLGSSYNSPLHF. The V gene is TRBV5-4, the J gene TRBJ1-6, with D uncertain. V was pared by 4 bases and J by 0 bases, with 14 bases between. There are 17 residues in the CDR3. The germline V gene has CDR1 SGHNT and CDR2 YYREEE (reference sequence).

The count of this clone is one. This chain uses TRBV5-1 with TRBJ2-1; 10 bases agree with TRBD2. The length of the CDR3 is 18 residues. The junction had 12 bases not matched to a gene; V was cut back by 2 bases and J by 4 bases. CDR1 SGHRS and CDR2 YFSETQ come from the germline V gene. Here the CDR3 DNA reads TGCGCCAGCAGCTTCCTAGCGGGGGCCTCCAGCCTTTACAATGAGCAGTTCTTC. This gives the protein CASSFLAGASSLYNEQFF.

The chain links TRBV6-6 to TRBJ1-5; D unresolved. The V and J ends lost 8 bases and 2 bases respectively, with 7 bases between them. The CDR3 extends over 12 amino acids. Germline CDR1 and CDR2: MNHNY and SVGAGI (reference sequence). For the CDR3, the DNA is TGTGCCAGCCGTTCCGGCAATCAGCCCCAGCATTTT. Its protein is CASRSGNQPQHF.

The V gene is TRBV11-2, the J gene TRBJ2-7; 7 bases map to TRBD2. The germline gives CDR1 SGHAT, CDR2 FQNNGV. V gave up 5 bases and J gave up 1 base; unmatched junction bases: 5. CDR3 size: 14 residues. The CDR3 DNA reads TGTGCCAGCAGCCCTACTAGCGCTTCCTACGAGCAGTACTTC. This translates into CASSPTSASYEQYF.

The chain links TRBV12-3 or TRBV12-4 to TRBJ2-7; D is perhaps TRBD2 (5 bases). V lost 1 base and J 3 bases, leaving 7 bases between the germline ends. This CDR3 spans 13 amino acids. This chain's CDR3 is CASSLGAVYEQYF. The CDR3 DNA reads TGTGCCAGCAGTTTAGGAGCGGTCTACGAGCAGTACTTC.

The chain carries TRBV2 and TRBJ1-6, with a tentative D call TRBD1 (5 bases). Germline-derived CDR1 and CDR2 are SNHLY and FYNNEI. This CDR3 has 14 amino acids. V was shortened by 3 bases and J by 7 bases, with 10 bases between the two germline ends. In nucleotides, the CDR3 is TGTGCCAGCAGTGATTTGGGGGGGAATTCACCCCTCCACTTT. This codes for CASSDLGGNSPLHF. The whole variable domain, filled in from reference TRBV2 and TRBJ1-6, reads EPEVTQTPSHQVTQMGQEVILRCVPISNHLYFYWYRQILGQKVEFLVSFYNNEISEKSEIFDDQFSVERPDGSNFTLKIRSTKLEDSAMYFCASSDLGGNSPLHFGNGTRLTVT.

The V and J genes are TRBV7-8 and TRBJ1-1; D call uncertain. The CDR3 spans 13 residues. V was pared by 5 bases and J by 1 base, with 8 bases between. CDR1 is SGHVS, CDR2 FQNEAQ, per germline. The CDR3 protein is CASSRNRNTEAFF. CDR3 sequence (DNA): TGTGCCAGCAGCCGAAATAGGAACACTGAAGCTTTCTTT.

The chain links TRBV5-1 to TRBJ1-2; D is possibly TRBD1 (5 bases). The CDR3 runs 15 residues. Germline values: CDR1 SGHRS, CDR2 YFSETQ. Trimming took off 1 base at V and 2 bases at J, with 12 bases between the two ends. CDR3 amino acids: CASSLRGERNYGYTF. DNA of the CDR3: TGCGCCAGCAGCTTGCGGGGGGAGAGGAACTATGGCTACACCTTC.

V gene TRBV2 combines with J gene TRBJ1-3, with D perhaps matching TRBD1 (5 bases). The ends were cut back, 4 bases at V and 3 bases at J, with 10 bases in the middle. Germline V lookup: CDR1 SNHLY, CDR2 FYNNEI. CDR3 size: 14 residues. For the CDR3, the DNA is TGTGCCAGCAGTGTGGGGGGAGTTGGAAACACCATATATTTT. Translated: CASSVGGVGNTIYF.

This chain joins TRBV11-2 and TRBJ2-3; 7 bases line up with TRBD1. Germline trimming cut 8 bases from V and 3 bases from J; bases unmatched to any gene: 14. CDR3 length: 16 amino acids. Germline lookup yields CDR1 SGHAT and CDR2 FQNNGV. For the CDR3, the DNA is TGTGCCAGCTACAAAGGGGGCAGGCGGAGTACAGATACGCAGTATTTT. It translates to CASYKGGRRSTDTQYF.